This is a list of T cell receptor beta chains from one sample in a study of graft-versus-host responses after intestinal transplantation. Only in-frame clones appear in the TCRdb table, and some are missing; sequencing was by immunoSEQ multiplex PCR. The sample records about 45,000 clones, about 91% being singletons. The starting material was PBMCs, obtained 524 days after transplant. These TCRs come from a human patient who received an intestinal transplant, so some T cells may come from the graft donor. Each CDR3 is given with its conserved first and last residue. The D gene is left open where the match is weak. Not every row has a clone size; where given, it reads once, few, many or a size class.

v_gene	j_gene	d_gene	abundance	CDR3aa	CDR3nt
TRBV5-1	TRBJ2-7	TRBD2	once	CASSRGTSGGNEQYF	TGCGCCAGCAGCCGCGGGACTAGCGGGGGCAACGAGCAGTACTTC
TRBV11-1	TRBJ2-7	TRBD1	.	CASSQGQGGEQYF	TGTGCCAGCAGCCAAGGACAGGGCGGAGAGCAGTACTTC
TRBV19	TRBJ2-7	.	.	CASSPRAPLSYEQYF	TGTGCCAGTAGCCCCAGGGCTCCCCTCTCCTACGAGCAGTACTTC
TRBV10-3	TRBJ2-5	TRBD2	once	CAISESGGGPGETQYF	TGTGCCATCAGTGAGTCGGGGGGAGGGCCTGGCGAGACCCAGTACTTC
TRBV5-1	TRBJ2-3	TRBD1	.	CASSFNLQGSTDTQYF	TGCGCCAGCAGCTTCAATTTACAGGGGAGCACAGATACGCAGTATTTT
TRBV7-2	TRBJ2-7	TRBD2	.	CASSLLAGGPDEQYF	TGTGCCAGCAGCTTATTAGCGGGAGGGCCGGACGAGCAGTACTTC
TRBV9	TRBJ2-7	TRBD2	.	CASSVLTTEASGYEQYF	TGTGCCAGCAGCGTACTAACAACGGAGGCTAGCGGCTACGAGCAGTACTTC
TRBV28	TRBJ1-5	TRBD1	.	CASSSTGANQPQHF	TGTGCCAGCAGCTCCACAGGGGCCAATCAGCCCCAGCATTTT
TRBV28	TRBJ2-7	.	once	CASSRPGTSEQYF	TGTGCCAGCAGTCGACCCGGGACCAGCGAGCAGTACTTC
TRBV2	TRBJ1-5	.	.	CASSETPNSNQPQHF	TGTGCCAGCAGTGAAACTCCGAACTCCAATCAGCCCCAGCATTTT
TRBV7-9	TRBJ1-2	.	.	CASSPASGPVNYGYTF	TGTGCCAGCAGCCCCGCATCCGGCCCAGTAAACTATGGCTACACCTTC
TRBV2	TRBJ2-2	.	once	CASQGDDTGELFF	TGTGCCAGCCAGGGCGACGACACCGGGGAGCTGTTTTTT
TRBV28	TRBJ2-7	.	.	CASGVGFFYEQYF	TGTGCCAGCGGGGTAGGGTTCTTCTACGAGCAGTACTTC
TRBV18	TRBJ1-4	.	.	CASRRAATNEKLFF	TGTGCCAGCCGCCGGGCTGCAACTAATGAAAAACTGTTTTTT
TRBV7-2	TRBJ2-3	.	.	CASSLGLARDTQYF	TGTGCCAGCAGCTTAGGGCTAGCAAGAGATACGCAGTATTTT
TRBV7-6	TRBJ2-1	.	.	CASSLRLRENEQFF	TGTGCCAGCAGCTTGCGCCTCAGGGAGAATGAGCAGTTCTTC
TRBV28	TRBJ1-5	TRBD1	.	CASSFQGAHWHF	TGTGCCAGCAGTTTTCAGGGGGCGCATTGGCATTTT
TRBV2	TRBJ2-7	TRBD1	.	CASRSPDRASYEQYF	TGTGCCAGCAGGAGCCCCGACAGGGCATCCTACGAGCAGTACTTC
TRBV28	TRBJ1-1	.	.	CASSFWVGTEAFF	TGTGCCAGCAGTTTTTGGGTTGGCACTGAAGCTTTCTTT
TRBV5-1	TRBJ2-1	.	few	CASSPGVAAFEQFF	TGCGCCAGCAGCCCCGGGGTAGCGGCCTTTGAGCAGTTCTTC
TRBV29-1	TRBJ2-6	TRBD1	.	CSVVTGDDGANVLTF	TGCAGCGTAGTTACAGGGGATGATGGGGCCAACGTCCTGACTTTC
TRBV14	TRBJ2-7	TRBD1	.	CASSQGQGPYEQYF	TGTGCCAGCAGCCAGGGACAGGGGCCCTACGAGCAGTACTTC
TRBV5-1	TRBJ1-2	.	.	CASSFGIGYGYTF	TGCGCCAGCAGCTTCGGAATAGGGTATGGCTACACCTTC
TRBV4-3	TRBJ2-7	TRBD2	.	CASSQEAGGPYEQYF	TGCGCCAGCAGCCAAGAAGCGGGAGGACCCTACGAGCAGTACTTC
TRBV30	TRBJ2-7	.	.	CAWSGTDGRIGEQYF	TGTGCCTGGAGTGGGACGGACGGGCGGATCGGGGAGCAGTACTTC
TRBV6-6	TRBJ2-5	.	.	CASSYPLQETQYF	TGTGCCAGCAGTTACCCCCTCCAAGAGACCCAGTACTTC
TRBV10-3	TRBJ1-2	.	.	CAISESILTDRALGNYGYTF	TGTGCCATCAGTGAGTCGATTTTAACCGACAGAGCGCTAGGTAACTATGGCTACACCTTC
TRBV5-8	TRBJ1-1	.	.	CASSLVTVEAFF	TGTGCCAGCAGCTTGGTAACAGTTGAAGCTTTCTTT
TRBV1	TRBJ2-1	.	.	CTSSLEGNEQFF	TGCACCAGCAGCCTTGAGGGGAATGAGCAGTTCTTC
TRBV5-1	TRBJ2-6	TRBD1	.	CASSARQGVTNVLTF	TGCGCCAGCAGCGCCCGACAGGGTGTCACCAACGTCCTGACTTTC
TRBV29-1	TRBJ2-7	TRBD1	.	CSVGTGVYEQYF	TGCAGCGTCGGGACAGGGGTCTACGAGCAGTACTTC
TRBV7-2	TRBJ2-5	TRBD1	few	CAGSRDRQTQYF	TGTGCCGGAAGCCGGGACAGGCAGACCCAGTACTTC
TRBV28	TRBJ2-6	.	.	CASSLSRSGANVLTF	TGTGCCAGCAGTTTATCTCGGTCTGGGGCCAACGTCCTGACTTTC
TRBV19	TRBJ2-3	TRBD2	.	CASTKAGLAGTDTQYF	TGTGCCAGTACCAAGGCCGGGCTAGCGGGGACAGATACGCAGTATTTT